The rows below give T cell receptor beta chains drawn from one sample of a study of cytomegalovirus exposure and HLA in healthy donors. Only in-frame clones appear in the TCRdb table, and some are missing; sequencing was by immunoSEQ multiplex PCR. This table holds around 240,000 clones, about 80% found once. The source material was PBMCs. The receptors here all came from a woman aged 40 to 50 in good health and CMV-seropositive. CDR3s include the opening cysteine and the closing phenylalanine or tryptophan. Fields, in order: D gene, J gene, clone size, V gene, CDR3 protein, CDR3 DNA. D genes are given only for firm matches. Clone sizes are given selectively: once, few, many, or a class where the clone is expanded.

TRBD1 TRBJ2-1 . TRBV13 CASSPRTGSTNEQFF TGTGCCAGCAGCCCCCGGACAGGGTCCACGAATGAGCAGTTCTTC
TRBD1 TRBJ1-1 . TRBV4-2 CASSRLGQGTTEAFF TGTGCCAGCAGCCGACTAGGACAGGGAACGACTGAAGCTTTCTTT
TRBD1 TRBJ1-1 . TRBV6-6 CASRGTGNTEAFF TGTGCCAGCAGGGGGACAGGGAACACTGAAGCTTTCTTT
. TRBJ2-3 once TRBV19 CASSILREDTQYF TGTGCCAGTAGTATCTTAAGGGAGGATACGCAGTATTTT
. TRBJ2-7 . TRBV7-9 CASSLGSGGPSYEQYF TGTGCCAGCAGCTTAGGTTCTGGAGGGCCCTCCTACGAGCAGTACTTC
TRBD2 TRBJ2-5 . TRBV4-3 CASSREAGGPLKTQYF TGCGCCAGCAGCCGAGAAGCGGGGGGGCCATTAAAGACCCAGTACTTC
TRBD1 TRBJ1-1 . TRBV12-5 CASGLARTGRPEAFF TGTGCTAGTGGTTTGGCAAGGACAGGCCGCCCTGAAGCTTTCTTT
TRBD1 TRBJ1-5 . TRBV19 CASSILGQGSQPQHF TGTGCCAGTAGTATATTGGGACAGGGCAGTCAGCCCCAGCATTTT
TRBD1 TRBJ2-3 . TRBV23-1 CASSQEPVDRVKDTQYF TGCGCCAGCAGTCAAGAGCCGGTGGACAGGGTAAAAGATACGCAGTATTTT
TRBD2 TRBJ2-1 . TRBV7-9 CASSLALAGVDEQFF TGTGCCAGCAGCTTAGCACTAGCGGGAGTAGATGAGCAGTTCTTC
TRBD2 TRBJ2-5 . TRBV4-1 CASSQDRRGGQETQYF TGCGCCAGCAGCCAAGATCGGCGGGGGGGACAAGAGACCCAGTACTTC
TRBD1 TRBJ2-5 . TRBV19 CASSATGVPFQYF TGTGCCAGTAGTGCAACAGGGGTCCCCTTCCAGTACTTC
. TRBJ2-3 . TRBV4-3 CASSQGSSDPSTDTQYF TGCGCCAGCAGCCAAGGTTCTAGCGACCCTAGCACAGATACGCAGTATTTT
. TRBJ2-7 once TRBV5-6 CASARGPAGYNSYEQYF TGTGCCAGCGCTCGAGGACCGGCGGGATACAACTCCTACGAGCAGTACTTC
TRBD1 TRBJ2-7 . TRBV5-1 CASSLGQGVIYEQYF TGCGCCAGCAGCTTGGGACAGGGGGTTATATACGAGCAGTACTTC
TRBD1 TRBJ2-5 few TRBV10-1 CASSLGQGATQETQYF TGCGCCAGCAGCCTAGGACAGGGGGCTACCCAAGAGACCCAGTACTTC
TRBD1 TRBJ2-2 once TRBV6-1 CASRTGDLYTGELFF TGTGCCAGCAGAACAGGGGATTTGTACACCGGGGAGCTGTTTTTT
TRBD1 TRBJ1-2 . TRBV7-9 CASSSGQGEGYTF TGTGCCAGCAGCTCCGGACAGGGAGAGGGCTACACCTTC
. TRBJ2-1 . TRBV7-2 CASSEGARNEQFF TGTGCCAGCAGCGAAGGGGCGAGGAATGAGCAGTTCTTC